Below, one T cell receptor beta chain is given with its context. The target antigen is unknown. The length of the CDR3 is 12 residues. CDR1 and CDR2 from the germline V gene are SGHTA and FQGNSA. Trimming left V 8 bases short and J 7 bases short, with 12 bases between. The data belong to a study of molecular identifiers for immune sequencing clone quantification. Naive CD8 libraries were made from approximately 20,000 to 1,000,000 sorted cells, and they used 10%, 30% or 50% RNA. For naive CD8 T cells, sorting used the CD8+CD4-CCR7+CD45RA+ phenotype. Both previously described methods and listed TCR primers were employed to make bulk TCR libraries. Using its own MiXCR run on the PCR reads, TCRdb lists one record per CDR3 protein. The sample holds 35,000 to 45,000 distinct CDR3 sequences, approximately 19% seen once. Study findings and constraints: Clones exceeding 20 RNA copies carried over 99% of effector molecules but under 1% of naive-cell molecules.

Sequencing input: naive CD8+ T cells from blood, with Jurkat cell RNA spiked in. Subset denoted: FACS-sorted CD8+CD4-CCR7+CD45RA+ naive T cells. The receptor comes from a human donor in good health. Some libraries in this study had Jurkat cell RNA spiked in. V gene TRBV7-2 combines with J gene TRBJ2-1; D gene unclear. Here the CDR3 DNA reads TGTGCCAGCGTCCCACTCAGGAATGAGCAGTTCTTC. Translating gives CASVPLRNEQFF.